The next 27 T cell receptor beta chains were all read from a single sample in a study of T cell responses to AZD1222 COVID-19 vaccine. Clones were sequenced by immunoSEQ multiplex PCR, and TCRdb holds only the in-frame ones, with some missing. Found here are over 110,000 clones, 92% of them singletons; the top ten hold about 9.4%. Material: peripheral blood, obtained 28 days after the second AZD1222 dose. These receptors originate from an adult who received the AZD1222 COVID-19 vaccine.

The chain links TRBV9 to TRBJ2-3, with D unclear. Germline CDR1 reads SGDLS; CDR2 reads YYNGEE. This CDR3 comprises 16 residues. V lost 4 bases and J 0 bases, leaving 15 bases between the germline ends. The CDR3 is CASSPLGGRSTDTQYF. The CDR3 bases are TGTGCCAGCAGCCCCCTCGGCGGCCGTAGCACAGATACGCAGTATTTT.

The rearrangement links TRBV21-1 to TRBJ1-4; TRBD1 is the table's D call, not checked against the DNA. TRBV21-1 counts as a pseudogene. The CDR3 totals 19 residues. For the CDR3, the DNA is TGTGCCAGCAGCAAGAGAGCCGGGACAGGGTTTGCAACTAATGAAAAACTGTTTTTT. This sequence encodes CASSKRAGTGFATNEKLFF.

CDR3 DNA: TGCGCCAGCAGCCAAGATAACGGGGGCGAAAGGGAGCAGTTCTTC. Translation: CASSQDNGGEREQFF. V gene TRBV4-3 combines with J gene TRBJ2-1; D tentatively reads TRBD1 or TRBD2 (6 bases each). The CDR3 runs to 15 residues. Germline lookup yields CDR1 LGHNA and CDR2 YSLEER. Trimming pared 0 bases from V and 10 bases from J, leaving 16 bases between.

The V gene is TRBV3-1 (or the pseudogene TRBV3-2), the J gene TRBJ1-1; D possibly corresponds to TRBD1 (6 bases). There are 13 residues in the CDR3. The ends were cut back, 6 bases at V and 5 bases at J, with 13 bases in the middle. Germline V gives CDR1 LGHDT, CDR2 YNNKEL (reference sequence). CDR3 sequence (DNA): TGTGCCAGCAGACGTGGGGGGCGGACTGAAGCTTTCTTT. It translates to CASRRGGRTEAFF.

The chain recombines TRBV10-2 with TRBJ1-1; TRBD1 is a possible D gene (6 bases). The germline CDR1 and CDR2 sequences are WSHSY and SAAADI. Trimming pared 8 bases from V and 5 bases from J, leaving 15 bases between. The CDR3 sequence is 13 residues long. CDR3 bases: TGCGCCAGCGCCCGGGGGGCGGGTACTGAAGCTTTCTTT. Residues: CASARGAGTEAFF.

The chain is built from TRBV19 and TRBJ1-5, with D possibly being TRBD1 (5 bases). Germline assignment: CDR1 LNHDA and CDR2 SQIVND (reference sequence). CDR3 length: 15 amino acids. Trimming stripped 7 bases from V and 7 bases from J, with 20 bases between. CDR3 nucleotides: TGTGCCAGTACTTCTCTCCCCGGGGGAGGCCAGCCCCAGCATTTT. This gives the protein CASTSLPGGGQPQHF.

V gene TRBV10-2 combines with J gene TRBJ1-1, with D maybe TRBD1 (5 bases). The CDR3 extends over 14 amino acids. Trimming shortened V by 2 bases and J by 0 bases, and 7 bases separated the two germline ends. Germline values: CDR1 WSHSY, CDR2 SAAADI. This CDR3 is CASSEGAMNTEAFF. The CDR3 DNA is TGCGCCAGCAGTGAGGGGGCCATGAACACTGAAGCTTTCTTT.

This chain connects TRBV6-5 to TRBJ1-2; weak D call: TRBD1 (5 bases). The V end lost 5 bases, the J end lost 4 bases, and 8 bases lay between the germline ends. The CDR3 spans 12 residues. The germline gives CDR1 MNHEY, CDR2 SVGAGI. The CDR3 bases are TGTGCCAGCAGTCAGACAGCCTATGGCTACACCTTC. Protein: CASSQTAYGYTF.

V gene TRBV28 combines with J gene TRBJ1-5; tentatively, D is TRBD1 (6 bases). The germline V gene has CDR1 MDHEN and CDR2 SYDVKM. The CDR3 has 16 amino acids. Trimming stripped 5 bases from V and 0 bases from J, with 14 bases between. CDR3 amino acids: CASSQGKGDSNQPQHF. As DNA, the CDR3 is TGTGCCAGCAGTCAGGGAAAGGGGGATAGCAATCAGCCCCAGCATTTT.

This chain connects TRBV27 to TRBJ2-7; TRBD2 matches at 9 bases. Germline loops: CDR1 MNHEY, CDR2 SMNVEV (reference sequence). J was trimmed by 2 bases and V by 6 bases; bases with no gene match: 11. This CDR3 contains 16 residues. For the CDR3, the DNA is TGTGCCAGCAGACCCAGTAGCGGGAGCGGTCCCTACGAGCAGTACTTC. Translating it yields CASRPSSGSGPYEQYF.

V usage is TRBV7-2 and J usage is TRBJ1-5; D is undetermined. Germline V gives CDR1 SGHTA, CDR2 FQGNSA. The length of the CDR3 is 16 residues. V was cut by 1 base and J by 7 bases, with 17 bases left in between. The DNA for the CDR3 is TGTGCCAGCAGCTTAGAGGTACGGGCAGGCGGACAGCCCCAGCATTTT. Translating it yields CASSLEVRAGGQPQHF.

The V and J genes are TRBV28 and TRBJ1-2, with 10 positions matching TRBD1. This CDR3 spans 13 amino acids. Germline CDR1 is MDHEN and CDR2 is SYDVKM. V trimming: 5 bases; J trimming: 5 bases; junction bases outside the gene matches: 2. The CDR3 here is CASSAGQGYGYTF. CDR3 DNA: TGTGCCAGCAGTGCGGGACAGGGGTATGGCTACACCTTC.

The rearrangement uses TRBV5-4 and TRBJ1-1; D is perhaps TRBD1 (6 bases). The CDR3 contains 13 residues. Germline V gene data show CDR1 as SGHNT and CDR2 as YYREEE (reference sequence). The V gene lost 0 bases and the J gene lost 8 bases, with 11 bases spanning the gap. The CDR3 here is CASSLGQGFEAFF. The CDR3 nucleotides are TGTGCCAGCAGCTTGGGGCAGGGGTTCGAAGCTTTCTTT. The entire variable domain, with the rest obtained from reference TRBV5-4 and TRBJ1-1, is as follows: ETGVTQSPTHLIKTRGQQVTLRCSSQSGHNTVSWYQQALGQGPQFIFQYYREEENGRGNFPPRFSGLQFPNYSSELNVNALELDDSALYLCASSLGQGFEAFFGQGTRLTVV.

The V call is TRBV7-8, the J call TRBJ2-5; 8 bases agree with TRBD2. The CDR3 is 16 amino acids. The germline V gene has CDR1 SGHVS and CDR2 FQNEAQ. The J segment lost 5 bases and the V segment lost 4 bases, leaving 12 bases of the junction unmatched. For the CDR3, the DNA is TGTGCCAGCAGCTCCGGGGTGTTAGCGGGAAGGGAGACCCAGTACTTC. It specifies CASSSGVLAGRETQYF.

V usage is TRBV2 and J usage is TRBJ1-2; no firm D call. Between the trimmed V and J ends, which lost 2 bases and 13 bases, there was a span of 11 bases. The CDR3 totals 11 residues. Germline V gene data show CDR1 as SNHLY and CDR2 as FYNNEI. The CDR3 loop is CASSESVGITF. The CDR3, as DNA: TGTGCCAGCAGTGAATCTGTCGGTATCACCTTC.

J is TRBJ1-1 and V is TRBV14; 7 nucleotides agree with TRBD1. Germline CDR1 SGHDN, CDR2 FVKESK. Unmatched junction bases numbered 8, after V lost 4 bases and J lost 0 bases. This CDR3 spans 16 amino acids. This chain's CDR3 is CASSRRLGQLNTEAFF. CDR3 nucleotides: TGTGCCAGCAGCCGACGACTGGGACAGCTGAACACTGAAGCTTTCTTT.

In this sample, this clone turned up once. The CDR3 spells CASSFGTSDGYTF. DNA for the CDR3: TGTGCCAGCAGTTTTGGGACCTCGGATGGCTACACCTTC. V gene TRBV27 combines with J gene TRBJ1-2; perhaps TRBD1 as D (5 bases). The ends were cut back, 3 bases at V and 6 bases at J, with 11 bases in the middle. Germline V gives CDR1 MNHEY, CDR2 SMNVEV (reference sequence). This CDR3 region has 13 residues.

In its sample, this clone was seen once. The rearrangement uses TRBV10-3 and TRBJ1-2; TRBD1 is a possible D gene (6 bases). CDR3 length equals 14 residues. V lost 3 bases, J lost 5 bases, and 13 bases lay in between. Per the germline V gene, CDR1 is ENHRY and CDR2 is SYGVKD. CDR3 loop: CAISDTGWGYGYTF. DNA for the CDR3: TGTGCCATCAGTGACACAGGGTGGGGGTATGGCTACACCTTC.

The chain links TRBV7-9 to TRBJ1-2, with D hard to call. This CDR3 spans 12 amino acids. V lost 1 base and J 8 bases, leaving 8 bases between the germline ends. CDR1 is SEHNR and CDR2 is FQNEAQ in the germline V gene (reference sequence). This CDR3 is CASSLERYGYTF. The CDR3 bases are TGTGCCAGCAGCTTAGAGCGATACGGCTACACCTTC. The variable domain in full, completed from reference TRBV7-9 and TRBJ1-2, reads DTGVSQNPRHKITKRGQNVTFRCDPISEHNRLYWYRQTLGQGPEFLTYFQNEAQLEKSRLLSDRFSAERPKGSFSTLEIQRTEQGDSAMYLCASSLERYGYTFGSGTRLTVV.

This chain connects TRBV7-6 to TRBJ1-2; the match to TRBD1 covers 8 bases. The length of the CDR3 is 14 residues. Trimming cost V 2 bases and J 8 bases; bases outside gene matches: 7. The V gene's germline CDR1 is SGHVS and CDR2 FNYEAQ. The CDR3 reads CASSLSPGGGGYTF. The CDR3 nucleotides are TGTGCCAGCAGCTTATCCCCAGGGGGCGGGGGCTACACCTTC. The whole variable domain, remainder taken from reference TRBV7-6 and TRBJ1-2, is GAGVSQSPRYKVTKRGQDVALRCDPISGHVSLYWYRQALGQGPEFLTYFNYEAQQDKSGLPNDRFSAERPEGSISTLTIQRTEQRDSAMYRCASSLSPGGGGYTFGSGTRLTVV.

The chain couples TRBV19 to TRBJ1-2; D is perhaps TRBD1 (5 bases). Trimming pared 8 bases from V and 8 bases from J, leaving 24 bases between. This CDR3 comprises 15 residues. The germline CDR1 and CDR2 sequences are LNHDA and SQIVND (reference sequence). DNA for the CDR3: TGTGCCAGTTCCCTTCGCCAGGGAAATTTCGGGGGCTACACCTTC. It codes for CASSLRQGNFGGYTF.

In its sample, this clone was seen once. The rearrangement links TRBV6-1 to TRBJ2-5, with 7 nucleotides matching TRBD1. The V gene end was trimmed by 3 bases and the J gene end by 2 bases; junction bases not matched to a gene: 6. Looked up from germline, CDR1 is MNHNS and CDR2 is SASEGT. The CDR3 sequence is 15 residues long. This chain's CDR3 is CASSDNRGWQETQYF. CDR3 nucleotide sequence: TGTGCCAGCAGTGATAACAGGGGCTGGCAAGAGACCCAGTACTTC.

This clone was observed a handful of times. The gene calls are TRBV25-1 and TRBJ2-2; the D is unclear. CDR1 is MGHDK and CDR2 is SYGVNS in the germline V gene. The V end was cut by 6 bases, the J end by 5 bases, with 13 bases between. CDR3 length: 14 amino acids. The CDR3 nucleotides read TGTGCCAGCAGCCCTTGGTCACGGACCGGGGAGCTGTTTTTT. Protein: CASSPWSRTGELFF. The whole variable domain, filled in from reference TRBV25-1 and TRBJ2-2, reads EADIYQTPRYLVIGTGKKITLECSQTMGHDKMYWYQQDPGMELHLIHYSYGVNSTEKGDLSSESTVSRIRTEHFPLTLESARPSHTSQYLCASSPWSRTGELFFGEGSRLTVL.

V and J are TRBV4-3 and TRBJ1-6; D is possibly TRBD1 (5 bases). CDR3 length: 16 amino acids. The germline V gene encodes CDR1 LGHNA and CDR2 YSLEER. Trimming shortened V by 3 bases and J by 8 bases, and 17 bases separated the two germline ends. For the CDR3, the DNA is TGCGCCAGCAGCCAGGGGGATTTTATACGGCATTCACCCCTCCACTTT. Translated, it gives CASSQGDFIRHSPLHF.

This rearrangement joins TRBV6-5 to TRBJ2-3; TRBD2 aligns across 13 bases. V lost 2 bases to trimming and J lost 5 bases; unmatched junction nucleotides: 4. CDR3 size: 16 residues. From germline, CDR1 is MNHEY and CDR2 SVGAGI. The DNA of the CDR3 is TGTGCCAGCAGTTACACTAGCGGGGGGGCAATAGATACGCAGTATTTT. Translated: CASSYTSGGAIDTQYF.

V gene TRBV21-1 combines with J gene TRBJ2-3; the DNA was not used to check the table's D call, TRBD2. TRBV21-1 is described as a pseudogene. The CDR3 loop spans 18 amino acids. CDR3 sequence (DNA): TGTGCCAGCCTTTCTCACTTCTCTAGCGGGAGTTTGACAGATACGCAGTATTTT. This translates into CASLSHFSSGSLTDTQYF.

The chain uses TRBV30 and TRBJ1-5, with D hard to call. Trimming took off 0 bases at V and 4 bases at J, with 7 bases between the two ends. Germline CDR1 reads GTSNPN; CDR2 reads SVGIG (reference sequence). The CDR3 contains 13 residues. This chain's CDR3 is CAWSVRGNQPQHF. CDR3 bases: TGTGCCTGGAGTGTACGAGGGAATCAGCCCCAGCATTTT.